The 27 T cell receptor beta chains listed next were all sequenced from one sample in a study of T-cell memory formation after mild COVID-19. TCRdb ran MiXCR on the 5' RACE reads and lists one entry per CDR3 protein. The sample holds 400,000 to 500,000 distinct CDR3 sequences, 20% to 25% seen once. The sequenced sample was PBMCs or a T cell subset sorted from them (not recorded which). The receptors were gathered from an adult woman who had mild COVID-19 (a few samples of this study predate the infection). Cell type and time point are not known.

The chain joins TRBV12-3 or TRBV12-4 to TRBJ2-1; D unresolved. The V and J ends lost 5 bases and 9 bases respectively, with 8 bases between them. CDR3 length: 11 amino acids. As DNA, the CDR3 is TGTGCCAGCAGTGGGTGGCCTGAGCAGTTCTTC. Its protein is CASSGWPEQFF.

The gene calls are TRBV5-1 and TRBJ2-7; 9 bases are shared with TRBD2. In germline, CDR1 is SGHRS, CDR2 YFSETQ. V gave up 1 base and J gave up 4 bases; unmatched junction bases: 9. The CDR3 is made up of 16 amino acids. The chain's CDR3 is CASSLRGGGAGYEQYF. The DNA of the CDR3 is TGCGCCAGCAGCTTGCGCGGCGGGGGGGCCGGATACGAGCAGTACTTC.

This clonotype was seen more than once but under ten times. The chain couples TRBV5-1 to TRBJ2-1, with D possibly matching TRBD2 (6 bases). The germline V gene encodes CDR1 SGHRS and CDR2 YFSETQ. The CDR3 is made up of 16 amino acids. The V end lost 2 bases, the J end lost 0 bases, and 12 bases lay between the germline ends. This CDR3 reads CASSLQVGGSYNEQFF. Written as DNA, the CDR3 is TGCGCCAGCAGCTTACAGGTGGGGGGCTCCTACAATGAGCAGTTCTTC.

This clonotype was seen only a few times. V is TRBV12-3 or TRBV12-4 and J is TRBJ1-1, with no clear D. Trimming removed 6 bases at V and 8 bases at J, with 16 bases between. This CDR3 region has 13 residues. This CDR3 is CASSSVLTLEAFF. The CDR3 nucleotides are TGTGCCAGCAGCTCCGTGTTAACTTTGGAAGCTTTCTTT.

The gene calls are TRBV20-1 and TRBJ2-1; 7 nucleotides align to TRBD2. Germline assignment: CDR1 DFQATT and CDR2 SNEGSKA (reference sequence). This CDR3 is built from 14 residues. V gave up 3 bases and J gave up 0 bases; unmatched junction bases: 2. The CDR3 DNA sequence: TGCAGTGCTAGCGGGAGGAGCTCCTACAATGAGCAGTTCTTC. It specifies CSASGRSSYNEQFF.

This chain joins TRBV7-9 and TRBJ1-3; 8 nucleotides line up with TRBD1. CDR1 and CDR2 from the germline V gene are SEHNR and FQNEAQ (reference sequence). The junction had 3 bases not matched to a gene; V was cut back by 1 base and J by 4 bases. This CDR3 has 15 residues. Here the CDR3 reads CASSLGDRGGNTIYF. The CDR3 bases are TGTGCCAGCAGCTTAGGAGACAGGGGCGGAAACACCATATATTTT.

The J gene is TRBJ2-7, the V gene TRBV20-1; 8 bases map to TRBD1. The CDR3 runs to 15 residues. V was pared by 4 bases and J by 2 bases, with 10 bases of the junction left unmatched. Germline V lookup: CDR1 DFQATT, CDR2 SNEGSKA (reference sequence). CDR3 amino acids: CSATDPGTGPYEQYF. The CDR3, as DNA: TGCAGTGCTACCGACCCCGGGACAGGTCCCTACGAGCAGTACTTC.

This chain joins TRBV7-2 and TRBJ2-1; D is possibly TRBD2 (6 bases). The CDR3 runs to 15 residues. Between the trimmed V and J ends, which lost 5 bases and 4 bases, there was a span of 15 bases. Germline values: CDR1 SGHTA, CDR2 FQGNSA. The CDR3, as DNA: TGTGCCAGCAGCGAAGGACTAAGGGCGTACAATGAGCAGTTCTTC. This translates into CASSEGLRAYNEQFF.

The V and J genes are TRBV5-1 and TRBJ1-2; the D gene is possibly TRBD1 (6 bases). V was shortened by 4 bases and J by 4 bases, with 23 bases between the two germline ends. Germline CDR1 SGHRS, CDR2 YFSETQ. CDR3 length equals 17 residues. This CDR3 is CASSPGLGGRTGYGYTF. CDR3 nucleotides: TGCGCCAGCAGCCCGGGTTTAGGGGGGCGAACGGGCTATGGCTACACCTTC.

This clonotype has a handful of counts. This rearrangement joins TRBV6-2 or TRBV6-3 to TRBJ2-1; 14 nucleotides match TRBD2. Germline V lookup: CDR1 MNHEY, CDR2 SVGEGT. The trim removed 5 bases at V and 6 bases at J, leaving 15 bases unmatched. CDR3 length: 19 amino acids. The CDR3 region is CASSPGTSGRGRYRNEQFF. The CDR3 DNA reads TGTGCCAGCAGTCCCGGGACTAGCGGGAGAGGGAGGTACCGCAATGAGCAGTTCTTC.

In its sample, this clonotype was seen a few times. V usage is TRBV5-1 and J usage is TRBJ2-7, with 9 bases that match TRBD1. V trimming: 3 bases; J trimming: 2 bases; junction bases outside the gene matches: 6. This CDR3 spans 15 amino acids. Germline CDR1 SGHRS, CDR2 YFSETQ. The CDR3 sequence is CASSSRTGATYEQYF. CDR3 bases: TGCGCCAGCAGCTCCCGGACAGGGGCCACCTACGAGCAGTACTTC. Variable domain in full (rest from reference TRBV5-1 and TRBJ2-7): KAGVTQTPRYLIKTRGQQVTLSCSPISGHRSVSWYQQTPGQGLQFLFEYFSETQRNKGNFPGRFSGRQFSNSRSEMNVSTLELGDSALYLCASSSRTGATYEQYFGPGTRLTVT.

This clonotype was recorded at least ten times. The junction departs from germline at one end; a sequencing error may be responsible. The CDR3 region is CASSLAVPRDSYYGYTF. The CDR3 DNA reads as TGTGCTAGCAGCTTAGCCGTTCCCCGGGACAGCTACTATGGCTACACCTTC. The chain has TRBV7-7 and TRBJ1-2; TRBD1 aligns across 7 bases. Germline CDR1 is SSHAT and CDR2 is FNYEAQ (reference sequence). The CDR3 length is 17 residues.

This clonotype appeared a few times. This chain joins TRBV7-9 and TRBJ1-6; D possibly corresponds to TRBD1 (6 bases). The V end lost 4 bases, the J end lost 5 bases, and 9 bases lay between the germline ends. CDR1 and CDR2 (germline): SEHNR, FQNEAQ (reference sequence). This CDR3 is 14 amino acids long. CDR3 residues: CASSSGADNSPLHF. DNA of the CDR3: TGTGCCAGCAGCTCAGGGGCGGATAATTCACCCCTCCACTTT.

The chain uses TRBV7-9 and TRBJ2-5; TRBD2 matches 12 bases. The CDR3 has 19 amino acids. Germline lookup yields CDR1 SEHNR and CDR2 FQNEAQ (reference sequence). Unmatched junction bases numbered 14, after V lost 5 bases and J lost 1 base. The chain's CDR3 is CASSHPRLAGGPSQETQYF. The DNA for the CDR3 is TGTGCCAGCAGCCACCCCAGGCTAGCGGGGGGGCCTTCCCAAGAGACCCAGTACTTC.

The V gene is TRBV12-3 or TRBV12-4, the J gene TRBJ2-7; TRBD2 is a possible D gene (5 bases). V dropped 5 bases and J dropped 5 bases, with 13 bases sitting between them. The CDR3 extends over 13 amino acids. CDR3 DNA: TGTGCCAGCAGTCTCCGGGGTTGGAACGAGCAGTACTTC. This codes for CASSLRGWNEQYF.

The J gene is TRBJ1-1, the V gene TRBV11-3; D not resolved. Germline CDR1 SGHNT, CDR2 YENEEA. This CDR3 contains 17 residues. V shed 0 bases and J shed 7 bases, with 21 bases lying between them. As DNA, the CDR3 is TGTGCCAGCAGCTTAGATCAATACGCCCATCGTCCTATTGAAGCTTTCTTT. It is translated as CASSLDQYAHRPIEAFF.

The chain joins TRBV7-2 to TRBJ1-2; possibly TRBD1 for D (6 bases). This CDR3 has 14 residues. CDR1 SGHTA and CDR2 FQGNSA come from the germline V gene. V was clipped by 3 bases and J by 8 bases, with 16 bases between them. CDR3 amino acids: CASSLWDNVRGYTF. The CDR3 DNA reads TGTGCCAGCAGCTTGTGGGACAACGTGCGAGGCTACACCTTC.

The V call is TRBV7-2, the J call TRBJ1-2, with TRBD1 matching over 7 bases. The junction had 8 bases not matched to a gene; V was cut back by 6 bases and J by 4 bases. This CDR3 has 14 amino acids. Germline CDR1 SGHTA, CDR2 FQGNSA. The CDR3 nucleotides are TGTGCCAGCAGTCGGGAGGGGACAGCCTATGGCTACACCTTC. Translation: CASSREGTAYGYTF.

This clonotype was counted between two and nine times. V and J are TRBV10-3 and TRBJ2-1, with 10 bases matching TRBD2. The CDR3 covers 18 residues. Germline lookup yields CDR1 ENHRY and CDR2 SYGVKD. Trimming took 0 bases from V and 3 from J; bases not matched to a gene: 8. CDR3 in DNA: TGTGCCATCAGTGAGTCGATCCCACTAGCGGGGAACTACAATGAGCAGTTCTTC. Translated, it gives CAISESIPLAGNYNEQFF.

This sequence joins TRBV12-3 or TRBV12-4 and TRBJ2-1, with TRBD2 identical over 8 bases. The CDR3 has 14 amino acids. V lost 4 bases and J lost 9; bases outside the gene matches: 8. The CDR3 DNA reads TGTGCCAGCAGTTGGAGCGGGAGCAAGGTTGAGCAGTTCTTC. Translation gives CASSWSGSKVEQFF.

This clonotype has a handful of counts. In DNA, the CDR3 is TGTGCCACCAGCAGTACCCGGGACAACCATCAGCCCCAGCATTTT. Its translation is CATSSTRDNHQPQHF. The gene calls are TRBV15 and TRBJ1-5; D perhaps matches TRBD1 (6 bases). Trimming took off 3 bases at V and 5 bases at J, with 14 bases between the two ends. The CDR3 spans 15 residues. Germline lookup yields CDR1 LNHNV and CDR2 YYDKDF (reference sequence).

The CDR3 DNA reads TGTGCCAGCAGTGAATACCAGGGGATTGGGAACACAGATACGCAGTATTTT. This gives the protein CASSEYQGIGNTDTQYF. V gene TRBV25-1 combines with J gene TRBJ2-3, with D possibly matching TRBD1 (6 bases). The CDR3 runs to 17 residues. Trimming left V 0 bases short and J 2 bases short, with 15 bases between. Germline CDR1 is MGHDK and CDR2 is SYGVNS.

The chain links TRBV18 to TRBJ1-1, with D tentatively TRBD1 (5 bases). The CDR3 is 14 residues long. Germline V gene data show CDR1 as KGHSH and CDR2 as LQKENI. The ends were cut back, 4 bases at V and 1 base at J, with 10 bases in the middle. Here the CDR3 reads CASSQGPKNTEAFF. CDR3 sequence (DNA): TGTGCCAGCTCACAGGGACCGAAGAACACTGAAGCTTTCTTT.

In this sample, this clonotype turned up many times. Here the CDR3 DNA reads TGCGCCAGCAGCCAATCCACCACCACAGATACGCAGTATTTT. Translation gives CASSQSTTTDTQYF. The genes are TRBV4-1 and TRBJ2-3; D not resolved. Germline-derived CDR1 and CDR2 are MGHRA and YSYEKL. The V end lost 2 bases, the J end lost 2 bases, and 8 bases lay between the germline ends. This CDR3 region has 14 residues.

The chain carries TRBV6-5 and TRBJ2-7; D unclear. V dropped 2 bases and J dropped 0 bases, with 17 bases sitting between them. The CDR3 length is 17 residues. Germline-derived CDR1 and CDR2 are MNHEY and SVGAGI. Here the CDR3 reads CASSYTTIGPYSYEQYF. The CDR3 DNA follows: TGTGCCAGCAGTTACACCACCATTGGCCCGTACTCCTACGAGCAGTACTTC.

This clonotype came up a few times. This chain uses TRBV24-1 with TRBJ2-5, with D unresolved. The CDR3 totals 16 residues. The V gene lost 5 bases and the J gene lost 1 base, with 16 bases spanning the gap. Germline CDR1 KGHDR, CDR2 SFDVKD. CDR3 amino acids: CATSASPTTSQETQYF. The CDR3 nucleotides read TGTGCCACCAGTGCCTCACCGACGACTTCCCAAGAGACCCAGTACTTC.

The table lists this clonotype with a few counts. This sequence joins TRBV11-2 and TRBJ2-1, with 7 nucleotides matching TRBD2. This CDR3 comprises 13 residues. V lost 5 bases and J lost 8; bases outside the gene matches: 6. CDR1 is SGHAT and CDR2 is FQNNGV in the germline V gene. The CDR3 DNA sequence: TGTGCCAGCAGCCAACCGGGAGGAGATGAGCAGTTCTTC. It codes for CASSQPGGDEQFF. Drawing the rest from reference TRBV11-2 and TRBJ2-1, the complete variable domain is EAGVAQSPRYKIIEKRQSVAFWCNPISGHATLYWYQQILGQGPKLLIQFQNNGVVDDSQLPKDRFSAERLKGVDSTLKIQPAKLEDSAVYLCASSQPGGDEQFFGPGTRLTVL.